What follows are 7 T cell receptor beta chains derived from one specimen sequenced in a study of blood T cell repertoires in COVID-19. Repertoires were generated with immunoSEQ multiplex PCR, while TCRdb's copy carries only in-frame clones and drops some. The sample gives 130,000 or so clones, approximately 80% of which show up once; around 8.4% is in the top ten. Sequenced material: PBMCs or T cells enriched from blood (not recorded which). The source of these receptors is a man aged 50-59 years who had recovered from COVID-19.

The chain has TRBV6-5 and TRBJ2-7, with TRBD1 matching over 7 bases. Trimming cost V 0 bases and J 4 bases; bases outside gene matches: 3. The CDR3 runs to 14 residues. Germline V gives CDR1 MNHEY, CDR2 SVGAGI. The chain's CDR3 is CASSYSQGVYEQYF. CDR3 sequence (DNA): TGTGCCAGCAGTTACTCCCAGGGGGTGTACGAGCAGTACTTC.

The CDR3 loop reads CASSLEGVYEQYF. The DNA of the CDR3 is TGTGCCAGCAGTTTAGAGGGGGTCTACGAGCAGTACTTC. This rearrangement joins TRBV12-3 or TRBV12-4 to TRBJ2-7; D is possibly TRBD1 (6 bases). This CDR3 spans 13 amino acids. Trimming left V 1 base short and J 3 bases short, with 7 bases between.

The chain recombines TRBV19 with TRBJ1-5; the D gene is possibly TRBD1 (5 bases). The CDR3 consists of 14 residues. CDR1 is LNHDA and CDR2 is SQIVND in the germline V gene (reference sequence). V dropped 4 bases and J dropped 4 bases, with 11 bases sitting between them. The CDR3 protein is CASSTMGGNQPQHF. The CDR3 DNA reads as TGTGCCAGTAGTACGATGGGGGGAAATCAGCCCCAGCATTTT.

The rearrangement links TRBV21-1 to TRBJ1-2; TRBD1 was called by the table and not checked on the DNA. TRBV21-1 is labeled a pseudogene. The CDR3 is 15 amino acids. CDR3 residues: CASSAMDRGNYGYTF. The CDR3 DNA reads as TGTGCCAGCAGCGCCATGGACAGGGGAAATTATGGCTACACCTTC.

V and J are TRBV7-9 and TRBJ2-3, with TRBD2 identical over 11 bases. This CDR3 is 17 amino acids long. After removal of 5 bases from V and 3 bases from J, the junction contained 10 bases not matched to a gene. Germline V lookup: CDR1 SEHNR, CDR2 FQNEAQ (reference sequence). CDR3 nucleotides: TGTGCCAGCAGCCCGGGACTAGCGGTACTCACTACAGATACGCAGTATTTT. Translation: CASSPGLAVLTTDTQYF.

V and J are TRBV27 and TRBJ1-2, with 7 positions matching TRBD1. The germline CDR1 and CDR2 sequences are MNHEY and SMNVEV (reference sequence). The CDR3 length is 14 residues. V dropped 4 bases and J dropped 2; count of bases not matched to a gene: 4. DNA of the CDR3: TGTGCCAGCAGTTACGGACAGGCGAACTATGGCTACACCTTC. It yields the protein CASSYGQANYGYTF.

In this sample, this clone turned up a few times. The V call is TRBV4-2, the J call TRBJ2-1, with 9 positions matching TRBD1. The CDR3 loop spans 15 amino acids. V dropped 0 bases and J dropped 6; count of bases not matched to a gene: 3. The germline V gene has CDR1 LGHNA and CDR2 YNFKEQ. DNA of the CDR3: TGTGCCAGCAGCCAAGAGGGACAGGGAGTCAATGAGCAGTTCTTC. Its translation: CASSQEGQGVNEQFF.